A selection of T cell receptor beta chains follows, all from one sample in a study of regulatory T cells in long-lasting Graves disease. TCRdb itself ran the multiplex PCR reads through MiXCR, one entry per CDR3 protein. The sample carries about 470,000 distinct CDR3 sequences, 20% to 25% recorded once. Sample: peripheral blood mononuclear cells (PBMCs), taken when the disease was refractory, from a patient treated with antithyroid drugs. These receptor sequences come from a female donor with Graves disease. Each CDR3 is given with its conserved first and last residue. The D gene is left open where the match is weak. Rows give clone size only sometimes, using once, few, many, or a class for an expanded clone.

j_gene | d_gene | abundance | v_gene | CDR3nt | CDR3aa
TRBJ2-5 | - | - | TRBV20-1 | TGCAGTGCTAGAGGAGGGCGGAAAGAGACCCAGTACTTC | CSARGGRKETQYF
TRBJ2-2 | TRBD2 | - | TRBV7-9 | TGTGCCAGCAGCCCCCTAGCGGGAGTCGGGAACACCGGGGAGCTGTTTTTT | CASSPLAGVGNTGELFF
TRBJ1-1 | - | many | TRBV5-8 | TGTGCCAGCAGCCCCGGAGAAGGAGAAGCTTTCTTT | CASSPGEGEAFF
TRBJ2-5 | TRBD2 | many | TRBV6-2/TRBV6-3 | TGTGCCAGCAGTGATCCCGGGGGGAGCGGTGCCGAGACCCAGTACTTC | CASSDPGGSGAETQYF
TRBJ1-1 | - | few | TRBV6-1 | TGTGCCAGCAGCTTAATCGGCGGGGGTGACACTGAAGCTTTCTTT | CASSLIGGGDTEAFF
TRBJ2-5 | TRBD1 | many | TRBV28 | TGTGCCAGCAGTTCAACAGGGGCCCAAGAGACCCAGTACTTC | CASSSTGAQETQYF
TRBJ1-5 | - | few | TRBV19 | TGTGCCAGTAGTATCTCCAGCAGGGCGGATCAGCCCCAGCATTTT | CASSISSRADQPQHF
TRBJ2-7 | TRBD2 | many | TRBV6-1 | TGTGCCAGCAGTCTTAGCGGGCCCAGGAACGAGCAGTACTTC | CASSLSGPRNEQYF
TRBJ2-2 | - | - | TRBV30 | TGTGCCTGGAGTGTTCTAGATACCGGGGAGCTGTTTTTT | CAWSVLDTGELFF
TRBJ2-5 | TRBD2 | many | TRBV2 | TGTGCCAGCAGCTATCCGGGACTAGCGAAGGAAGAGACCCAGTACTTC | CASSYPGLAKEETQYF
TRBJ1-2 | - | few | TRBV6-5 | TGTGCCAGCAGTTACTCGTTCGAGCATGGCTACACCTTC | CASSYSFEHGYTF
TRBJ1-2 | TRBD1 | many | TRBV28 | TGTGCCAGCAGTTCCGGGACAGGGGGAAACTATGGCTACACCTTC | CASSSGTGGNYGYTF
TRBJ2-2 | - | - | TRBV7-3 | TGTGCCAGCAGCTTAAAACTGAACACCGGGGAGCTGTTTTTT | CASSLKLNTGELFF
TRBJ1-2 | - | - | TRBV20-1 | TGCAGTGCTATCTGGACAGTTAACTATGGCTACACCTTC | CSAIWTVNYGYTF
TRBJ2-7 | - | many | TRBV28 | TGTGCCAGCAGTTCGGAAATTAGGTTCTCCTACGAGCAGTACTTC | CASSSEIRFSYEQYF
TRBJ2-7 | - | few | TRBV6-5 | TGTGCCAGCAGTTACTCGGAAGGACCCTCCTACGAGCAGTACTTC | CASSYSEGPSYEQYF
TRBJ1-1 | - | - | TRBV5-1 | TGCGCCAGCAGCTTGTCAGGGGCGACATTGAACACTGAAGCTTTCTTT | CASSLSGATLNTEAFF
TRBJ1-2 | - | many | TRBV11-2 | TGTGCCAGCAGCCCATCAACAGGGAATAACTATGGCTACACCTTC | CASSPSTGNNYGYTF
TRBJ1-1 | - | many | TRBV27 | TGTGCCAGCAGTCCATGGGGGGCTTTGAACACTGAAGCTTTCTTT | CASSPWGALNTEAFF
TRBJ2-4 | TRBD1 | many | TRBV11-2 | TGTGCCAGCAGCCCCACAACAGGGGGTTTTCTTCCCCTCGTGGACATTCAGTACTTC | CASSPTTGGFLPLVDIQYF
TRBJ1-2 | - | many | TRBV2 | TGTGCCAGCACCATGGGGGGAGGCCCCCCATATGGTGGCTACACCTTC | CASTMGGGPPYGGYTF
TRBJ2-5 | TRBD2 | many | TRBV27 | TGTGCCAGCAGTACCCAGCCAGGACTAGCGGGAGCAGAGACCCAGTACTTC | CASSTQPGLAGAETQYF
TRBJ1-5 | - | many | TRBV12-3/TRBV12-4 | TGTGCCAGCAGTTTAGGCGGACAGTCCAATCAGCCCCAGCATTTT | CASSLGGQSNQPQHF
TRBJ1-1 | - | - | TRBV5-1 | TGCGCCAGCAGCTTCCCCCAGGGTGGCACTGAAGCTTTCTTT | CASSFPQGGTEAFF
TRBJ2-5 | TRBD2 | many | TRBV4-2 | TGTGCCAGCAGCCAAGATCTTCTCGGACTAGCGGGAGGTGGGAAGACCCAGTACTTC | CASSQDLLGLAGGGKTQYF
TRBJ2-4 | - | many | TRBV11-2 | TGTGCCAGCAGCTTAGCCTATCTAGCCAAAAACATTCAGTACTTC | CASSLAYLAKNIQYF
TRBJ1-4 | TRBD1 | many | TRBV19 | TGTGCCAGCAGACGTCAGGGGGCGACTAATGAAAAACTGTTTTTT | CASRRQGATNEKLFF
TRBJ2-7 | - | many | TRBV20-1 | TGCAGTGCTTTGGAGGTCTACGAGCAGTACTTC | CSALEVYEQYF
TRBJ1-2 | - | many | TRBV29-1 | TGCAGCGTTGAAGATAATCTTGGCGCGAACGGCTATGGCTACACCTTC | CSVEDNLGANGYGYTF
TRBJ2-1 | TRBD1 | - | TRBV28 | TGTGCCAGCAGTTCGGGACAGGGGAGCTCCTACAATGAGCAGTTCTTC | CASSSGQGSSYNEQFF
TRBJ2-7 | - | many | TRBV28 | TGTGCCCCCAGGGTTAAGGACGAGCAGTACTTC | CAPRVKDEQYF
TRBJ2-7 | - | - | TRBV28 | TGTGCCAGCAGTCCCCACCCCCGCGGCGAAGCGGGCCTTACCTACGAGCAGTACTTC | CASSPHPRGEAGLTYEQYF
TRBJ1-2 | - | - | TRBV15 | TGTGCCACCAGCCCCGAGGGGGGGATGTTTGGCTACACCTTC | CATSPEGGMFGYTF
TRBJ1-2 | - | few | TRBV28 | TGTGCCAGCCTGGAGGTGACAGCTAACTATGGCTACACCTTC | CASLEVTANYGYTF
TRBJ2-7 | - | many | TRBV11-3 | TGTGCCAGCAGCCTGGGGCAGGGGGGTCAAGACGAGCAGTACTTC | CASSLGQGGQDEQYF
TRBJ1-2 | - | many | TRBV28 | TGTGCCAGCAGCCCATCCCCTGGGCCAGGAACAAACTATGGCTACACCTTC | CASSPSPGPGTNYGYTF
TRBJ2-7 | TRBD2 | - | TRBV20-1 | TGCAGTGCTAGGTTGCCTAGCGGGACCTACGAGCAGTACTTC | CSARLPSGTYEQYF
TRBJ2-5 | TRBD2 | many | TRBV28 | TGTGCCAGCAGTACGGGGGGGGTGGGGGCGACCCAGTACTTC | CASSTGGVGATQYF
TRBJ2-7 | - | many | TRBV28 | TGTGCCAGCAGTTTAAGTCGGGCCAACTACGAGCAGTACTTC | CASSLSRANYEQYF
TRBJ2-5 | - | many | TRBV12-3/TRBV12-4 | TGTGCCAGCAGTTTACGACGGCTTACCGGGGAGACCCAGTACTTC | CASSLRRLTGETQYF
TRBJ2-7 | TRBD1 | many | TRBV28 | TGTGCCAGCAGCTCGACAGGGCTCAGCTCCTACGAGCAGTACTTC | CASSSTGLSSYEQYF
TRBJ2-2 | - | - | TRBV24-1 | TGTGCCACCAGTGATGGTCAGGGGCACACCGGGGAGCTGTTTTTT | CATSDGQGHTGELFF
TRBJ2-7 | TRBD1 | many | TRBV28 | TGTGCCAGCAGTTCCGGGACAGACGTATACGAGCAGTACTTC | CASSSGTDVYEQYF
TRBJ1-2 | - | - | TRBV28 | TGTGCCAGCAGTTCGATTGGGGCAGACGAAGGCTACACCTTC | CASSSIGADEGYTF
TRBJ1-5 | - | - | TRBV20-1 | TGCAGTGCTAGAGACCCCTGGTCTGGGGATCAGCCCCAGCATTTT | CSARDPWSGDQPQHF
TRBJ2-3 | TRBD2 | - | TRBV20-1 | TGCAGTGCTACCCAGACTAGCGGCACAGATACGCAGTATTTT | CSATQTSGTDTQYF
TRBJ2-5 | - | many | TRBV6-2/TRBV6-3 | TGTGCCAGCAGACAACAGGGCTCCGGGGAGACCCAGTACTTC | CASRQQGSGETQYF
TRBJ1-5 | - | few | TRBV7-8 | TGTGCCAGCAGCTTAGGGCAGGCTACCTTTAGCAATCAGCCCCAGCATTTT | CASSLGQATFSNQPQHF
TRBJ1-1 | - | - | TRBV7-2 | TGTGCCAGCAGCTTAGTGTTTGGAGAAGCTTTCTTT | CASSLVFGEAFF
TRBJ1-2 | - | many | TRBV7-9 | TGTGCCAGCAGCCAGAACCGGGACCCCTATGGCTACACCTTC | CASSQNRDPYGYTF
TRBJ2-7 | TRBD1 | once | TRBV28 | TGTGCCAGCAGTTTACCCCGGGACAGGGCTTACGAGCAGTACTTC | CASSLPRDRAYEQYF
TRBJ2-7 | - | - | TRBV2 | TGTGCCAGCAGGCCGACGGGCCCTACCTCCTACGAGCAGTACTTC | CASRPTGPTSYEQYF
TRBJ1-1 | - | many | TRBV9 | TGTGCCAGCAGGGGACACAACACTGAAGCTTTCTTT | CASRGHNTEAFF
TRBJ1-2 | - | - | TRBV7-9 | TGTGCCAGCAGCCCGACAGACCTCTATGGCTACACCTTC | CASSPTDLYGYTF
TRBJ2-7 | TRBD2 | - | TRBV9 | TGTGCCAGCAGCGTAACGGGGGGGGACACCTACGAGCAGTACTTC | CASSVTGGDTYEQYF